This TCR beta chain was sequenced for a study of spatial heterogeneity in lung cancer. Individually, TCR cDNA molecules were each labelled with a unique molecular identifier. TCRdb fed the 5' RACE reads into MiXCR, producing one record per CDR3 protein. The sample carries roughly 60,000 distinct CDR3 sequences, approximately 8.9% recorded once. The time point is: sample taken at primary tumor resection. No cell sorting; template was whole RNA from tumor, lung tissue or PBMC. Study findings and constraints: Ubiquitous expanded tumor TCRs appeared in blood more at resection than follow-up.

This clonotype has just a few counts. Its antigen is unidentified. The sequence was collected from a female donor with early-stage non-small cell lung cancer. The sequenced sample was PBMCs, obtained at surgery.

This CDR3 reads CSARDGGSVSGNTIYF. The CDR3 coding sequence is TGCAGTGCTAGAGATGGGGGCAGCGTCTCTGGAAACACCATATATTTT. The chain carries TRBV20-1 and TRBJ1-3; D may be TRBD1 (6 bases). The CDR3 is 16 residues long. The germline V gene encodes CDR1 DFQATT and CDR2 SNEGSKA (reference sequence). Trimming took off 0 bases at V and 0 bases at J, with 12 bases between the two ends.